What follows are 2 T cell receptor beta chains derived from one specimen sequenced in a study of blood T cell repertoires in COVID-19. TCRdb's table, derived via immunoSEQ multiplex PCR, lists solely in-frame clones and lacks some. The table has some 340,000 clones, around 88% seen once. The sample taken for sequencing was peripheral blood. These receptors were collected from a man in his thirties or forties with active or convalescent COVID-19.

This sequence joins TRBV4-1 and TRBJ2-1; a weak D match, TRBD1 (5 bases). The CDR3 spans 11 residues. The V gene lost 4 bases and the J gene lost 9 bases, with 7 bases spanning the gap. The germline V gene encodes CDR1 MGHRA and CDR2 YSYEKL. Here the CDR3 DNA reads TGCGCCAGCAGCCGGGGCGGTGAGCAGTTCTTC. The encoded protein is CASSRGGEQFF.

The genes are TRBV29-1 and TRBJ2-7; D is perhaps TRBD1 (5 bases). The CDR3 has 13 residues. The V end lost 6 bases, the J end lost 1 base, and 13 bases lay between the germline ends. The germline gives CDR1 SQVTM, CDR2 ANQGSEA. The CDR3 bases are TGCAGCGTCAGACAGTCTCTTTCCTACGAGCAGTACTTC. Translated, it gives CSVRQSLSYEQYF.